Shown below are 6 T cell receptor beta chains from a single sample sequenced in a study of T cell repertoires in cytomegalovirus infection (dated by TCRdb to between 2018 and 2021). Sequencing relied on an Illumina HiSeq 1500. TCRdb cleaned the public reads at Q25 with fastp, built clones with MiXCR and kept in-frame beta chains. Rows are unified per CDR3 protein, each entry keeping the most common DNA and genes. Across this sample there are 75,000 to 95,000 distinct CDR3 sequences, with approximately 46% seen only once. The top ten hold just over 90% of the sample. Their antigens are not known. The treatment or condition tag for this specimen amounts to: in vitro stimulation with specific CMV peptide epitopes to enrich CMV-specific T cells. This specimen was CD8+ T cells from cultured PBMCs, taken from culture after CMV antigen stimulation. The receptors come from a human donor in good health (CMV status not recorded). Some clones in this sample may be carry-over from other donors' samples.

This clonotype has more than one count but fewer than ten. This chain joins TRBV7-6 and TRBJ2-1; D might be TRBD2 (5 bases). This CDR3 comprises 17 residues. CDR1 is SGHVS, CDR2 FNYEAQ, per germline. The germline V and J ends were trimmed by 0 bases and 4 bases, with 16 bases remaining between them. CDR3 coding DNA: TGTGCCAGCAGCTTAGCCCTAGGTGAGGGCCTATACAATGAGCAGTTCTTC. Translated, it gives CASSLALGEGLYNEQFF.

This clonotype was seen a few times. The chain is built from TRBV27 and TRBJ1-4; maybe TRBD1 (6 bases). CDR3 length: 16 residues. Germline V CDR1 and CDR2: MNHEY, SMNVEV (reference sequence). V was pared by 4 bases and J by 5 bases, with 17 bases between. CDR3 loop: CASSSLNGGENEKLFF. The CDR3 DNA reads TGTGCCAGCAGTTCCCTAAATGGGGGCGAGAATGAAAAACTGTTTTTT. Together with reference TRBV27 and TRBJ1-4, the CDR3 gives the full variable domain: EAQVTQNPRYLITVTGKKLTVTCSQNMNHEYMSWYRQDPGLGLRQIYYSMNVEVTDKGDVPEGYKVSRKEKRNFPLILESPSPNQTSLYFCASSSLNGGENEKLFFGSGTQLSVL.

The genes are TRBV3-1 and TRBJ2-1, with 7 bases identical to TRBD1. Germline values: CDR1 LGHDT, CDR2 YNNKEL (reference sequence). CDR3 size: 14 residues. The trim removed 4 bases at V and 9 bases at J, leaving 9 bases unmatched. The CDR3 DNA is TGTGCCAGCAGCCTCCGTGAGGGGGCGGGTGAGCAGTTCTTC. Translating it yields CASSLREGAGEQFF.

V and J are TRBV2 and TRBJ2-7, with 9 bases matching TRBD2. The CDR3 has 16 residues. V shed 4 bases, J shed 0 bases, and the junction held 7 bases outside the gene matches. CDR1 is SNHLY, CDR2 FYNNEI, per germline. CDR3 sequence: CASSVPTSGYSYEQYF. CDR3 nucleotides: TGTGCCAGCAGTGTACCAACTAGCGGGTACTCCTACGAGCAGTACTTC.

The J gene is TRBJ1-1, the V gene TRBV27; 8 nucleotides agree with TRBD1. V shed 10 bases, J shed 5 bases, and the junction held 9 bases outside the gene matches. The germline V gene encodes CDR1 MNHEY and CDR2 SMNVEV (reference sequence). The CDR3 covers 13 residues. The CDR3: CATQDRVRTEAFF. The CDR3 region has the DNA TGTGCCACCCAGGACAGGGTTCGTACTGAAGCTTTCTTT.

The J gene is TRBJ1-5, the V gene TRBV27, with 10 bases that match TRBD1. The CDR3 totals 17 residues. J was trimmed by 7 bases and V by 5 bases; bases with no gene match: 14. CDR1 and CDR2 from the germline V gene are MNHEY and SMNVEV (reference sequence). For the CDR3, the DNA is TGTGCCAGCAGTCCACACGGACAGGGGGGAGCACGACAGCCCCAGCATTTT. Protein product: CASSPHGQGGARQPQHF.